A selection of T cell receptor beta chains follows, all from one sample in a study of T cells in Graves' hyperthyroidism and ophthalmopathy. TCRdb independently ran MiXCR on the multiplex PCR reads; one entry per CDR3 protein. The table lists around 200,000 distinct CDR3 sequences, about 18% of them singletons. The sample was blood. All receptors derive from a woman in her forties or fifties with Graves' hyperthyroidism. CDR3s include the opening cysteine and the closing phenylalanine or tryptophan.

>TRBV6-2/TRBV6-3|TRBJ2-5
CASSRTGTPQETQYF
>TRBV6-5|TRBJ1-3
CASKRREGGNTIYF
>TRBV4-2|TRBJ2-1
CASSQGSASGSHEQFF
>TRBV5-1|TRBJ2-5
CASSKDPGVETQYF
>TRBV13|TRBJ2-5
CASSRREEAQETQYF
>TRBV4-1|TRBJ2-5
CASSHGKEGKETQYF
>TRBV7-9|TRBJ1-2
CASSLQGAGGYTF
>TRBV5-1|TRBJ2-3
CASSSDPGTDRTDTQYF
>TRBV6-2/TRBV6-3|TRBJ2-2
CASSYLTDTGELFF
>TRBV6-5|TRBJ1-6
CASSYTPGRYNSPLHF
>TRBV6-1|TRBJ2-1
CASSPPRGPLTHEQFF
>TRBV5-6|TRBJ2-1
CASSLNGVSEQFF
>TRBV13|TRBJ2-5
CASSPSSGRGEYF
>TRBV20-1|TRBJ1-2
CSARNRGSSYGYTF
>TRBV14|TRBJ2-2
CASSQVVTGELFF
>TRBV5-1|TRBJ2-7
CASSAEGSGAPSSYEQYF
>TRBV3-1|TRBJ1-6
CASSQGEISSPLHF